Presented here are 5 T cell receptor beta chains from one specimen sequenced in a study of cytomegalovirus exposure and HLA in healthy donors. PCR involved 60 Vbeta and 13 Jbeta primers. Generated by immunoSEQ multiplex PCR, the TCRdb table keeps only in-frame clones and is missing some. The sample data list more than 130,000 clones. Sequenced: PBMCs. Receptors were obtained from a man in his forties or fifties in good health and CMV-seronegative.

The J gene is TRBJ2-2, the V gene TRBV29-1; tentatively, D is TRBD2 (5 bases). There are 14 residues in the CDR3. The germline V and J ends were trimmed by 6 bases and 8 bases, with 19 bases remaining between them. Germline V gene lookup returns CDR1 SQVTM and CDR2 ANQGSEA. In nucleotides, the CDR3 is TGCAGCGTCCGACGGGTTTCTGGAGGAGGGGAGCTGTTTTTT. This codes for CSVRRVSGGGELFF.

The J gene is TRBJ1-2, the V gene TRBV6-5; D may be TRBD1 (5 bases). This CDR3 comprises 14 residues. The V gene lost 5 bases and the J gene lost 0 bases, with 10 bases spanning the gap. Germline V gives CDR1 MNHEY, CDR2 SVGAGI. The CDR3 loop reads CASSQTASNYGYTF. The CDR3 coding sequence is TGTGCCAGCAGTCAGACAGCCTCTAACTATGGCTACACCTTC.

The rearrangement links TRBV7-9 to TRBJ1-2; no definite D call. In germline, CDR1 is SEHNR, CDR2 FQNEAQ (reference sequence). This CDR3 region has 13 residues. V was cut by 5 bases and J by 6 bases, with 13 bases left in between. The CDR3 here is CASSTSSQDGYTF. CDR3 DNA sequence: TGTGCCAGCAGCACGTCCTCGCAGGATGGCTACACCTTC.

This chain's CDR3 is CASSPVAGGGHEQYF. The CDR3 coding sequence is TGTGCCAGCTCCCCTGTGGCAGGGGGAGGCCACGAGCAGTACTTC. V usage is TRBV18 and J usage is TRBJ2-7; TRBD1 is a possible D gene (7 bases). Germline V gene lookup returns CDR1 KGHSH and CDR2 LQKENI. The CDR3 has 15 amino acids. V was trimmed by 6 bases and J by 5 bases, leaving 20 bases between them.

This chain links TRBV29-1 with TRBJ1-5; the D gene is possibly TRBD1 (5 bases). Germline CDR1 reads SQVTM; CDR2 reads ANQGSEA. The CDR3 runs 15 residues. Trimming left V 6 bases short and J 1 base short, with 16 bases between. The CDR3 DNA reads TGCAGCGTCTCAGGGTACGGAGGGAGCAATCAGCCCCAGCATTTT. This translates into CSVSGYGGSNQPQHF.